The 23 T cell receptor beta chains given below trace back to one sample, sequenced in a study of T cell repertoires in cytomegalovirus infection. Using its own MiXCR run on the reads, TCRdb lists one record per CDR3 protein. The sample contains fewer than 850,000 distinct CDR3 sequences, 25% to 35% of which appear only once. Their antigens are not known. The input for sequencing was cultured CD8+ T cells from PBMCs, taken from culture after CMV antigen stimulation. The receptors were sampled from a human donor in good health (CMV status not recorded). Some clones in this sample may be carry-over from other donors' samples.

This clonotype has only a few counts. The CDR3 nucleotides read TGTGCCAGCAGTTACGGGGGAGGGGGCTATGGCTACACCTTC. Its protein product is CASSYGGGGYGYTF. The rearrangement joins TRBV27 to TRBJ1-2; possibly TRBD1 for D (6 bases). Trimming took 4 bases from V and 4 from J, leaving 13 bases between them. Germline V CDR1 and CDR2: MNHEY, SMNVEV (reference sequence). CDR3 size: 14 residues.

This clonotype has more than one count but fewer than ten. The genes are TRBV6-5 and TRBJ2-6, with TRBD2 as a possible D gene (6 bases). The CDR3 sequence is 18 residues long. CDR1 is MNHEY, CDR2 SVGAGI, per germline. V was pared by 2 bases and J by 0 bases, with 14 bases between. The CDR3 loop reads CASSYIGFGGSGANVLTF. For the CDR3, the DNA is TGTGCCAGCAGTTACATAGGCTTCGGGGGCTCTGGGGCCAACGTCCTGACTTTC.

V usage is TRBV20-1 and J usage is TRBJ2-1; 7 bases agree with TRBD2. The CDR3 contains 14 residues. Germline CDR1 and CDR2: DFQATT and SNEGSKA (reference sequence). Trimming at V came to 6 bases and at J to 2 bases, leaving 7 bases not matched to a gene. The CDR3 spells CSARQRGTYNEQFF. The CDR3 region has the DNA TGCAGTGCCCGCCAGCGGGGAACCTACAATGAGCAGTTCTTC.

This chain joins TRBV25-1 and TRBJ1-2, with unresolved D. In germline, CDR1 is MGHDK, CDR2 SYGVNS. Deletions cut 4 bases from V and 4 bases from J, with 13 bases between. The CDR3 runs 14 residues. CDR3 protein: CASSVAGVSYGYTF. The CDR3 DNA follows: TGTGCCAGCAGTGTGGCCGGGGTGAGCTATGGCTACACCTTC.

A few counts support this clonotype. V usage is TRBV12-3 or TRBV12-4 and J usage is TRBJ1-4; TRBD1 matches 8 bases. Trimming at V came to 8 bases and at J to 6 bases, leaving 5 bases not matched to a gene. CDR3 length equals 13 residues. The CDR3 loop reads CASRGTGDEKLFF. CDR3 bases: TGTGCCAGCCGGGGGACAGGAGATGAAAAACTGTTTTTT.

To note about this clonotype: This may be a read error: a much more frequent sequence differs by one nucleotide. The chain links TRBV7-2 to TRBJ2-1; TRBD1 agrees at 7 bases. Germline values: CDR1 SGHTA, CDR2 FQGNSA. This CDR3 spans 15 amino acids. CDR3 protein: CASSPGTEAYNELFF. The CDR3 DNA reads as TGTGCCAGCAGCCCCGGGACAGAGGCCTACAATGAGCTGTTCTTC.

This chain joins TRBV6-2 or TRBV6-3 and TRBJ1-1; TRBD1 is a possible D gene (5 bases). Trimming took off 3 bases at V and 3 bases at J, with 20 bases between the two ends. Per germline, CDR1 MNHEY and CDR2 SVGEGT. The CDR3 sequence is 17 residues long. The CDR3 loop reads CASSYEGTRFWDTEAFF. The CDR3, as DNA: TGTGCCAGCAGTTATGAAGGGACCCGTTTTTGGGACACTGAAGCTTTCTTT.

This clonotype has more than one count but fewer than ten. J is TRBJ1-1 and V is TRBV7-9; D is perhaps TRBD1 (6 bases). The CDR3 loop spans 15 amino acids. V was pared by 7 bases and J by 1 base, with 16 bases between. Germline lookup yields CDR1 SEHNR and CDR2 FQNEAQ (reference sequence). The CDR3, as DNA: TGTGCCAGCATCAATACAGGGATAGGGAACACTGAAGCTTTCTTT. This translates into CASINTGIGNTEAFF.

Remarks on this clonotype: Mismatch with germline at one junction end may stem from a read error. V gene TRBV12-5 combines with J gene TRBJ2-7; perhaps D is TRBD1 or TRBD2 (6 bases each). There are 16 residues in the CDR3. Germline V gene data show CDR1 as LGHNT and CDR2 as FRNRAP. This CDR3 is CANGFPGAQYSYEQYF. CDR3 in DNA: TGTGCTAATGGTTTCCCGGGGGCCCAATACTCCTACGAGCAGTACTTC. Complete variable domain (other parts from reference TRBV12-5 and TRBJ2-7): DARVTQTPRHKVTEMGQEVTMRCQPILGHNTVFWYRQTMMQGLELLAYFRNRAPLDDSGMPKDRFSAEMPDATLATLKIQPSEPRDSAVYFCANGFPGAQYSYEQYFGPGTRLTVT.

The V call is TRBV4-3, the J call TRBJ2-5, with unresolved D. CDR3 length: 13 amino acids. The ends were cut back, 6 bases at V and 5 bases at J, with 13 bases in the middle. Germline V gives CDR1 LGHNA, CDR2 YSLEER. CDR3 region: CASSSRVLETQYF. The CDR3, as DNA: TGCGCCAGCAGTTCTAGGGTCCTGGAGACCCAGTACTTC.

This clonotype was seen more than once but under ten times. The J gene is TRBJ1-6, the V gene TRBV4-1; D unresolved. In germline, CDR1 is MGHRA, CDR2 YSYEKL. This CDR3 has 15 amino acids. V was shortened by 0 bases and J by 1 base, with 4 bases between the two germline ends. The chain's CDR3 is CASSQEGSYNSPLHF. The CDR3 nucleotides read TGCGCCAGCAGCCAAGAGGGTTCCTATAATTCACCCCTCCACTTT.

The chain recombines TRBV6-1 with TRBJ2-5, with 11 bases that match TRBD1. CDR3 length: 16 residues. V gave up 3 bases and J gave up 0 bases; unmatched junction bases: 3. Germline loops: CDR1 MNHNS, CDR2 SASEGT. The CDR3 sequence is CASSDLGQGDQETQYF. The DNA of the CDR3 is TGTGCCAGCAGTGACCTGGGACAGGGGGACCAAGAGACCCAGTACTTC.

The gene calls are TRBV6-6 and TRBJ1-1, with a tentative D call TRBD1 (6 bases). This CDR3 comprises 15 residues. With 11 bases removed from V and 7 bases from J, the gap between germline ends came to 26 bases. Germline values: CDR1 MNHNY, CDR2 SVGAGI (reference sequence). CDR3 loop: CASLASPGGVGEAFF. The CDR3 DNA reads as TGTGCCTCACTTGCTTCTCCTGGGGGCGTAGGTGAAGCTTTCTTT.

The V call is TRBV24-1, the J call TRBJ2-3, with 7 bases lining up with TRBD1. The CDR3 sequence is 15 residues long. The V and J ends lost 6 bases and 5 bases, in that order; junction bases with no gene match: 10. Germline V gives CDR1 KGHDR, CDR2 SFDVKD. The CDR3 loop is CATSTLDRSGDTQYF. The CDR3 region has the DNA TGTGCCACCAGTACATTGGACAGGTCTGGAGATACGCAGTATTTT.

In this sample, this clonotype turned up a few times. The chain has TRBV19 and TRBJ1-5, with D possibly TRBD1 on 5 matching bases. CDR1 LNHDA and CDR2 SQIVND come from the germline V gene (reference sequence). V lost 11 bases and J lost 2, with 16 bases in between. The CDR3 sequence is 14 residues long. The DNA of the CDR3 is TGTGCCGCAGGGTGGGAATCGGGCAATCAGCCCCAGCATTTT. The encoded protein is CAAGWESGNQPQHF.

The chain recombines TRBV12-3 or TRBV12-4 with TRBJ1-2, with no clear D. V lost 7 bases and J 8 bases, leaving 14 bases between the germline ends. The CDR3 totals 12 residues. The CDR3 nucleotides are TGTGCCAGCACCCTCCCAGGTCTGGGCTACACCTTC. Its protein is CASTLPGLGYTF.

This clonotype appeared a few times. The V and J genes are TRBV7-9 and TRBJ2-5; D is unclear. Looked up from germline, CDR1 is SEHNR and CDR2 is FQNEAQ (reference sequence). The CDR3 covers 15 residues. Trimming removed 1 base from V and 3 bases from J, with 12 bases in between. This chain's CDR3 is CASSLGPEIEETQYF. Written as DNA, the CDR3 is TGTGCCAGCAGCTTAGGGCCGGAAATCGAAGAGACCCAGTACTTC.

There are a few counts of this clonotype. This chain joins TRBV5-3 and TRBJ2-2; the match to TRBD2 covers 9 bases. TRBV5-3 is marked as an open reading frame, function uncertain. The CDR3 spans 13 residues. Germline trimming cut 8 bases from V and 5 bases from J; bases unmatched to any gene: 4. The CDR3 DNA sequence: TGTGCCAGCGAGGGACTAGCAACCGGGGAGCTGTTTTTT. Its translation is CASEGLATGELFF.

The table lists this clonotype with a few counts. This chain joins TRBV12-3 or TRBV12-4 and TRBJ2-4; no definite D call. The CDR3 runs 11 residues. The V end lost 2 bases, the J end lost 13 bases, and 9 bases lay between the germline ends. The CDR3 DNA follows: TGTGCCAGCAGTTTATCCGGATACCAGTACTTC. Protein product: CASSLSGYQYF.

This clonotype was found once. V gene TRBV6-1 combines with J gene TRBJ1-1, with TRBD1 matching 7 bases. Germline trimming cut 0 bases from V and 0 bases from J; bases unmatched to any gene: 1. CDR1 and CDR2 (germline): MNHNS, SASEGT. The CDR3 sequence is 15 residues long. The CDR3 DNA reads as TGTGCCAGCAGTGAAGCGACAGGGTTGAACACTGAAGCTTTCTTT. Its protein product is CASSEATGLNTEAFF.

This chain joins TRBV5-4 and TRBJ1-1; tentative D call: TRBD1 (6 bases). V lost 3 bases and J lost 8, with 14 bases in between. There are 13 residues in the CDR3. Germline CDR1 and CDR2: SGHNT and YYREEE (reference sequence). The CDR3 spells CASSWDNSFEAFF. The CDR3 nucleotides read TGTGCCAGCAGCTGGGACAACTCCTTCGAAGCTTTCTTT. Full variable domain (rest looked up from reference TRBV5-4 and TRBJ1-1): ETGVTQSPTHLIKTRGQQVTLRCSSQSGHNTVSWYQQALGQGPQFIFQYYREEENGRGNFPPRFSGLQFPNYSSELNVNALELDDSALYLCASSWDNSFEAFFGQGTRLTVV.

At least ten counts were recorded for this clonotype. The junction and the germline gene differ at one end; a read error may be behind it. This chain's CDR3 is CASSLGGLGTYEQYF. The CDR3, as DNA: TGTGCCAGCAGCTTAGGGGGCTTAGGCACCTATGAGCAGTACTTC. The chain has TRBV7-2 and TRBJ2-7; possibly TRBD1 for D (5 bases). This CDR3 comprises 15 residues. Germline lookup yields CDR1 SGHTA and CDR2 FQGNSA.

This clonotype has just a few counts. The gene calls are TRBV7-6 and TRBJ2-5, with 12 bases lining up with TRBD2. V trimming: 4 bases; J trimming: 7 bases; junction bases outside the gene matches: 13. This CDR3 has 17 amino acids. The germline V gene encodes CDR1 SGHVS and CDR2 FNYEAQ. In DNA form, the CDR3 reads TGTGCCAGCAGCTCAAAAACAGGACTAGCGGGGTCCGCGACCCAGTACTTC. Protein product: CASSSKTGLAGSATQYF.